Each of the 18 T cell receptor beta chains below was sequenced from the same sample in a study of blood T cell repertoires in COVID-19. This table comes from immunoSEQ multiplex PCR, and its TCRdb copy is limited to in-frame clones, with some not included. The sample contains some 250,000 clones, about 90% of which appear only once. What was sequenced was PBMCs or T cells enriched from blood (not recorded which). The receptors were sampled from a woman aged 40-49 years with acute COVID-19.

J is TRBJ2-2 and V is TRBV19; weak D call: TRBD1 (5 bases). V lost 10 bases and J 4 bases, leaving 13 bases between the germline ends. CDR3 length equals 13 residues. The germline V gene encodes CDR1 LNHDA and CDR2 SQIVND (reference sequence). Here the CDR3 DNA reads TGTGCCACAGTCAGGGATTCCACCGGGGAGCTGTTTTTT. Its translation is CATVRDSTGELFF.

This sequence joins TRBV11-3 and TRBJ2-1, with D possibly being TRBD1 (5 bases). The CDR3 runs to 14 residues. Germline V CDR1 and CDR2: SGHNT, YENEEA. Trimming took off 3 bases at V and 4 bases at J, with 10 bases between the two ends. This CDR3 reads CASSFPDSYNEQFF. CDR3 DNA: TGTGCCAGCAGCTTCCCCGACAGTTACAATGAGCAGTTCTTC. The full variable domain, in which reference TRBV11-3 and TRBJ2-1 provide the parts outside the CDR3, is EAGVVQSPRYKIIEKKQPVAFWCNPISGHNTLYWYLQNLGQGPELLIRYENEEAVDDSQLPKDRFSAERLKGVDSTLKIQPAELGDSAVYLCASSFPDSYNEQFFGPGTRLTVL.

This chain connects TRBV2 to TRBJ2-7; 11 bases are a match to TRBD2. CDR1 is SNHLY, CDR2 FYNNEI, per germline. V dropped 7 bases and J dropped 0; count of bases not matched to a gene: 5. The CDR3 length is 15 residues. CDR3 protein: CASKSGTSGSYEQYF. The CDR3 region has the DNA TGTGCCAGCAAATCCGGGACTAGCGGCTCCTACGAGCAGTACTTC.

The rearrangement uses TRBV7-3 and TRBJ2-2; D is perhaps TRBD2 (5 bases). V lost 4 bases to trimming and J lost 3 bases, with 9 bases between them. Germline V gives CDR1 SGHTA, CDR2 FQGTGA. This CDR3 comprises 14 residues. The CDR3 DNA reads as TGTGCCAGCAGCTCGGGGATCTACACCGGGGAGCTGTTTTTT. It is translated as CASSSGIYTGELFF.

The DNA for the CDR3 is TGTGCCAGCAGCGTAGTGGGCAGCACTGAAGCTTTCTTT. It yields the protein CASSVVGSTEAFF. This chain uses TRBV9 with TRBJ1-1, with unresolved D. Trimming removed 0 bases at V and 4 bases at J, with 7 bases between. This CDR3 comprises 13 residues. CDR1 and CDR2 (germline): SGDLS, YYNGEE.

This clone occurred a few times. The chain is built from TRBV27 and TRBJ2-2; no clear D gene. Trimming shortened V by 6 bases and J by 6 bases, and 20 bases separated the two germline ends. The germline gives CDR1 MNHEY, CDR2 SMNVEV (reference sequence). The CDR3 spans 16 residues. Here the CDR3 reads CASRSLQFGSPGELFF. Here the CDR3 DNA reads TGTGCCAGCAGATCCCTACAGTTTGGATCCCCCGGGGAGCTGTTTTTT.

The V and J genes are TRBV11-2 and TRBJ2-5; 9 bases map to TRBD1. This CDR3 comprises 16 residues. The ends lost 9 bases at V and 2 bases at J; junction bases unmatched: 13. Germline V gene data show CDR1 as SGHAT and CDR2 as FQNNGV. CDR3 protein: CASLSIGTGKQETQYF. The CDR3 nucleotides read TGTGCCAGTCTTTCCATCGGGACAGGGAAACAAGAGACCCAGTACTTC.

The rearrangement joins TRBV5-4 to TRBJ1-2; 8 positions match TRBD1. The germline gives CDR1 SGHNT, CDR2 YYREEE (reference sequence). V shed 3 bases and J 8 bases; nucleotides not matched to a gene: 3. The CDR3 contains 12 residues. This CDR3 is CASSSDRDGYTF. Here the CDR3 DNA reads TGTGCCAGCAGCTCGGACAGGGACGGCTACACCTTC.

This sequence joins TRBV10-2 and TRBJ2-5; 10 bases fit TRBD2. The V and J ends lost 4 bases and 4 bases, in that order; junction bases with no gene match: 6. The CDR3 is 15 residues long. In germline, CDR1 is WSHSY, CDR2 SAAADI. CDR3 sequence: CASSVVAGGRETQYF. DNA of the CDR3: TGCGCCAGCAGTGTTGTAGCGGGAGGACGAGAGACCCAGTACTTC.

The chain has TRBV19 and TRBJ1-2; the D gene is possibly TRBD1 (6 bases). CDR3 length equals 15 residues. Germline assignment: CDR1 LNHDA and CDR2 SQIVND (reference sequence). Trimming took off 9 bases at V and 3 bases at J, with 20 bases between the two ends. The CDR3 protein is CASKFRGRGYYGYTF. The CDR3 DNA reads TGTGCCAGCAAGTTCAGGGGCAGGGGATACTATGGCTACACCTTC.

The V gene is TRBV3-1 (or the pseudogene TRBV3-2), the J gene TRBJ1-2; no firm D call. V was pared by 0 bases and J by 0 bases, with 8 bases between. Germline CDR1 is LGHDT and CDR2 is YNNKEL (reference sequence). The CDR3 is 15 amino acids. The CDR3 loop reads CASSQDLRANYGYTF. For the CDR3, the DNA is TGTGCCAGCAGCCAAGATCTGCGAGCTAACTATGGCTACACCTTC.

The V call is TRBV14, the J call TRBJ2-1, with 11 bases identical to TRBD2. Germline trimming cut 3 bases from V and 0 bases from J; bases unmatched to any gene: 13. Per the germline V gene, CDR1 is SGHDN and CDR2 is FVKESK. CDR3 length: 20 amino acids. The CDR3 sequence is CASSQNTWAGTSGSYNEQFF. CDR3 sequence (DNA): TGTGCCAGCAGCCAGAACACTTGGGCCGGGACTAGCGGCTCCTACAATGAGCAGTTCTTC.

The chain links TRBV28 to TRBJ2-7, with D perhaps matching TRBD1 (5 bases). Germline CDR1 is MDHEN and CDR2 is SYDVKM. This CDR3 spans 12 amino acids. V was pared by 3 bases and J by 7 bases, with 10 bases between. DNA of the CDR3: TGTGCCAGCAGTTTTAGGGGTAGGGAGCAGTACTTC. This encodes CASSFRGREQYF. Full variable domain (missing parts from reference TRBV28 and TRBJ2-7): DVKVTQSSRYLVKRTGEKVFLECVQDMDHENMFWYRQDPGLGLRLIYFSYDVKMKEKGDIPEGYSVSREKKERFSLILESASTNQTSMYLCASSFRGREQYFGPGTRLTVT.

The CDR3 here is CASYYPLNNSPLHF. The CDR3 nucleotides are TGTGCCAGCTACTACCCACTGAATAATTCACCCCTCCACTTT. The chain has TRBV6-4 and TRBJ1-6; D gene unclear. V was shortened by 8 bases and J by 5 bases, with 13 bases between the two germline ends. This CDR3 region has 14 residues. Germline CDR1 and CDR2: MRHNA and SNTAGT.

The CDR3 DNA reads TGTGCCACCAGTGAACCGGTAGCGGGTAAAAAAGAGACCCAGTACTTC. It yields the protein CATSEPVAGKKETQYF. V is TRBV24-1 and J is TRBJ2-5, with TRBD2 matching 7 bases. The CDR3 sequence is 16 residues long. Germline assignment: CDR1 KGHDR and CDR2 SFDVKD. The junction had 10 bases not matched to a gene; V was cut back by 4 bases and J by 3 bases.

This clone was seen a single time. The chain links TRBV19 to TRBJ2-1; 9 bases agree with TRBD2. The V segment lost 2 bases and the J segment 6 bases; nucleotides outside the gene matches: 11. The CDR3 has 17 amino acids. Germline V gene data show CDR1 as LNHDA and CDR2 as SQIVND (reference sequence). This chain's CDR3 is CASSIIPPSGRINEQFF. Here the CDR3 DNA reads TGTGCCAGTAGTATAATCCCCCCCAGCGGGAGGATCAATGAGCAGTTCTTC. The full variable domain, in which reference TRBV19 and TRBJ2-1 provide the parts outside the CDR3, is DGGITQSPKYLFRKEGQNVTLSCEQNLNHDAMYWYRQDPGQGLRLIYYSQIVNDFQKGDIAEGYSVSREKKESFPLTVTSAQKNPTAFYLCASSIIPPSGRINEQFFGPGTRLTVL.

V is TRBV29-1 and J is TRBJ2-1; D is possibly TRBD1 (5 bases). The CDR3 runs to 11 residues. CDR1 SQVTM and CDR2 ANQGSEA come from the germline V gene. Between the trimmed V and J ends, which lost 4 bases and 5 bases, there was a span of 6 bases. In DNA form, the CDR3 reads TGCAGCGTTGGCAGGGACAATGAGCAGTTCTTC. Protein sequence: CSVGRDNEQFF.

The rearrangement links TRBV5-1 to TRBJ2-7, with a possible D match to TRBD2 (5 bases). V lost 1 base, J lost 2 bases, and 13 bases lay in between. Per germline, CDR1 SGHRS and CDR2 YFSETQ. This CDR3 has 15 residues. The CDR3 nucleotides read TGCGCCAGCAGCTTGTGGAGCACCGGGGCCTACGAGCAGTACTTC. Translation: CASSLWSTGAYEQYF.